This entry lists 7 T cell receptor beta chains sequenced from one sample in a study of T cells after yellow fever vaccination. TCRdb itself ran the 5' RACE reads through MiXCR, one entry per CDR3 protein. The table shows some 390,000 distinct CDR3 sequences, with under 7.5% occurring only once. The input for sequencing was PBMCs, taken 5 days after the yellow fever booster vaccination. The receptors originated from a man in his thirties or forties who received the YFV17D yellow fever vaccine.

The chain combines TRBV5-3 with TRBJ2-6; 9 bases map to TRBD1. TRBV5-3 falls under the ORF class, with uncertain function. Unmatched junction bases numbered 14, after V lost 4 bases and J lost 0 bases. The CDR3 extends over 20 amino acids. CDR3 nucleotide sequence: TGTGCCAGAAGCCCGAGCCGGGACAGGGTTTATTACTCTGGGGCCAACGTCCTGACTTTC. Protein: CARSPSRDRVYYSGANVLTF.

This clonotype was seen a few times. The chain links TRBV5-1 to TRBJ2-1, with D perhaps matching TRBD1 (5 bases). Trimming pared 4 bases from V and 5 bases from J, leaving 19 bases between. Germline lookup yields CDR1 SGHRS and CDR2 YFSETQ. CDR3 length: 16 amino acids. The CDR3 sequence is CASSRTAGFGNNEQFF. The CDR3 DNA reads as TGCGCCAGCAGCCGAACCGCAGGGTTTGGAAACAATGAGCAGTTCTTC. Based on the CDR3 plus reference TRBV5-1 and TRBJ2-1, the full variable domain is KAGVTQTPRYLIKTRGQQVTLSCSPISGHRSVSWYQQTPGQGLQFLFEYFSETQRNKGNFPGRFSGRQFSNSRSEMNVSTLELGDSALYLCASSRTAGFGNNEQFFGPGTRLTVL.

This clonotype appeared many times. This rearrangement joins TRBV5-1 to TRBJ2-5; D might be TRBD1 (6 bases). This CDR3 spans 16 amino acids. CDR1 and CDR2 (germline): SGHRS, YFSETQ. Deletions cut 0 bases from V and 5 bases from J, with 17 bases between. CDR3 in DNA: TGCGCCAGCAGCTTGGACAGGGCGCAAAACCGGGAGACCCAGTACTTC. Amino acid sequence: CASSLDRAQNRETQYF. Full variable domain (remainder filled in from reference TRBV5-1 and TRBJ2-5): KAGVTQTPRYLIKTRGQQVTLSCSPISGHRSVSWYQQTPGQGLQFLFEYFSETQRNKGNFPGRFSGRQFSNSRSEMNVSTLELGDSALYLCASSLDRAQNRETQYFGPGTRLLVL.

Note on this clonotype: A read error may account for a junction end that differs from germline. The chain uses TRBV25-1 and TRBJ2-6, with D tentatively TRBD1 (6 bases). The CDR3 has 16 amino acids. In germline, CDR1 is MGHDK, CDR2 SYGVNS. The CDR3 loop is CANSARGYSGANVLTF. CDR3 in DNA: TGTGCCAACAGTGCCAGGGGATACTCTGGGGCCAACGTCCTGACTTTC.

This clonotype was seen repeatedly, ten times or more. The J gene is TRBJ2-7, the V gene TRBV2; the D gene could be TRBD1 or TRBD2 (5 bases each). The CDR3 totals 14 residues. V was trimmed by 10 bases and J by 5 bases, leaving 21 bases between them. CDR1 is SNHLY and CDR2 is FYNNEI in the germline V gene. CDR3 amino acids: CAITRGSSYDEQYF. The CDR3 DNA is TGTGCCATCACGAGGGGTAGCTCGTACGACGAGCAGTACTTC.

This clonotype showed up many times. The chain combines TRBV7-8 with TRBJ1-4; no clear D. Germline loops: CDR1 SGHVS, CDR2 FQNEAQ. This CDR3 is built from 13 residues. Trimming stripped 7 bases from V and 4 bases from J, with 10 bases between. The DNA for the CDR3 is TGTGCCAGCAAAGTGGACGTTAATGAAAAACTGTTTTTT. The encoded protein is CASKVDVNEKLFF.

This clonotype was counted ten times or more. DNA of the CDR3: TGTGCCAGCAGTGCAGGACAGGGGGGAGGCAATGAGCAGTTCTTC. It codes for CASSAGQGGGNEQFF. The chain recombines TRBV4-2 with TRBJ2-1; 10 bases fit TRBD1. Germline CDR1 reads LGHNA; CDR2 reads YNFKEQ. The CDR3 runs 15 residues. Losses at the gene ends were 6 bases for V and 6 bases for J; bases not matched to a gene: 8.